This TCR beta chain was found in a study of Graves' ophthalmopathy and Graves' hyperthyroidism. In this sample, this clonotype turned up many times. The CDR3 extends over 18 amino acids. Germline CDR1 SGHAT, CDR2 FQDESV (reference sequence). V lost 7 bases and J lost 2; bases outside the gene matches: 16. Amplifying from RNA transcripts, the study obtained TCR beta CDR3 regions. Second-round multiplex PCR followed a first-round RT-PCR using HTBI primers. TCRdb analysed the multiplex PCR reads with MiXCR anew, one entry per CDR3 protein. The sample has just over 600,000 distinct CDR3 sequences, roughly 20% seen once; the top ten hold more than 5.5%.

The sample comprised peripheral blood. This receptor was identified in a woman under 30 with stable Graves' hyperthyroidism. Some clones in this sample may be carry-over from other donors' samples. The rearrangement uses TRBV11-1 and TRBJ2-2, with 7 bases fitting TRBD1. The DNA of the CDR3 is TGTGCCAGCACCCTTGGTACAGGGGAAGGGATCAACACCGGGGAGCTGTTTTTT. Translating gives CASTLGTGEGINTGELFF.